Listed here are 25 T cell receptor beta chains from one sample, sequenced in a study of CD8 T cells in Susac syndrome (dated by TCRdb to 2018 to 2020). The library was built by means of the immunoSEQ multiplex PCR assay. RNA was extracted using the RNeasy kit, and roughly 0.5 to 1 ug of the RNA was reverse transcribed with random hexamers. TCRdb passed the public sequencing reads through fastp at Q25 and MiXCR, retaining productive beta sequences. Each entry merges the rows of one CDR3 protein and shows their most common DNA and genes. In this sample the table shows nearly 200,000 distinct CDR3 sequences, about 95% of which occur a single time. The biggest ten clones account for 0.093% of the sample. Sequencing was done on a sample of CD4+ T cells from PBMCs. The receptor source for this set is a human donor with multiple sclerosis.

In this sample, this clonotype turned up once. This rearrangement joins TRBV7-8 to TRBJ2-5; tentative D call: TRBD2 (7 bases). Germline V gene data show CDR1 as SGHVS and CDR2 as FQNEAQ. V was cut by 4 bases and J by 4 bases, with 16 bases left in between. The CDR3 runs 15 residues. CDR3 loop: CASSSSGGRGETQYF. CDR3 DNA sequence: TGTGCCAGCAGCTCCTCCGGGGGGCGGGGAGAGACCCAGTACTTC. The complete variable domain, with remaining parts taken from reference TRBV7-8 and TRBJ2-5, reads GAGVSQSPRYKVAKRGQDVALRCDPISGHVSLFWYQQALGQGPEFLTYFQNEAQLDKSGLPSDRFFAERPEGSVSTLKIQRTQQEDSAVYLCASSSSGGRGETQYFGPGTRLLVL.

The chain is built from TRBV30 and TRBJ2-7; 10 bases align to TRBD1. The CDR3 covers 13 residues. Unmatched junction bases numbered 4, after V lost 3 bases and J lost 5 bases. Germline CDR1 is GTSNPN and CDR2 is SVGIG (reference sequence). CDR3 region: CAWRRQGADEQYF. In DNA, the CDR3 is TGTGCCTGGAGGAGACAGGGGGCGGACGAGCAGTACTTC.

The table lists this clonotype with many counts. This chain uses TRBV7-3 with TRBJ1-1, with D tentatively TRBD1 (5 bases). Deletions cut 2 bases from V and 1 base from J, with 5 bases between. Germline V gives CDR1 SGHTA, CDR2 FQGTGA. CDR3 length equals 13 residues. The CDR3 sequence is CASSLQGNTEAFF. In DNA, the CDR3 is TGTGCCAGCAGCTTACAGGGGAACACTGAAGCTTTCTTT. The variable domain in full, with the rest retrieved from reference TRBV7-3 and TRBJ1-1, is GAGVSQTPSNKVTEKGKYVELRCDPISGHTALYWYRQSLGQGPEFLIYFQGTGAADDSGLPNDRFFAVRPEGSVSTLKIQRTERGDSAVYLCASSLQGNTEAFFGQGTRLTVV.

The chain links TRBV20-1 to TRBJ2-5; no firm D call. V lost 3 bases and J lost 2, with 10 bases in between. The germline V gene has CDR1 DFQATT and CDR2 SNEGSKA (reference sequence). The length of the CDR3 is 13 residues. CDR3 DNA sequence: TGCAGTGCTAGCCTGCAGGTTCAAGAGACCCAGTACTTC. This sequence encodes CSASLQVQETQYF.

The rearrangement links TRBV9 to TRBJ1-2; no clear D. The CDR3 is 14 amino acids. CDR1 is SGDLS and CDR2 is YYNGEE in the germline V gene. The ends were cut back, 1 base at V and 5 bases at J, with 12 bases in the middle. The CDR3 is CASSVQPSGYGYTF. CDR3 DNA sequence: TGTGCCAGCAGCGTACAACCCTCGGGGTATGGCTACACCTTC.

The chain employs TRBV9 and TRBJ1-2; a weak D match, TRBD1 (5 bases). V lost 3 bases to trimming and J lost 4 bases, with 10 bases between them. The CDR3 is made up of 13 amino acids. Germline V gene data show CDR1 as SGDLS and CDR2 as YYNGEE. CDR3 nucleotide sequence: TGTGCCAGCAGCGAGACCGGGGGCTATGGCTACACCTTC. It codes for CASSETGGYGYTF. Full variable domain (remainder filled in from reference TRBV9 and TRBJ1-2): DSGVTQTPKHLITATGQRVTLRCSPRSGDLSVYWYQQSLDQGLQFLIQYYNGEERAKGNILERFSAQQFPDLHSELNLSSLELGDSALYFCASSETGGYGYTFGSGTRLTVV.

The chain links TRBV9 to TRBJ2-4; the match to TRBD1 covers 9 bases. V was pared by 4 bases and J by 0 bases, with 14 bases of the junction left unmatched. The CDR3 spans 19 residues. From germline, CDR1 is SGDLS and CDR2 YYNGEE. The DNA for the CDR3 is TGTGCCAGCAGCCCCAAGGACAGGGGCGCGCTCCTAGCCAAAAACATTCAGTACTTC. It yields the protein CASSPKDRGALLAKNIQYF.

The rearrangement joins TRBV20-1 to TRBJ2-3, with 9 bases aligning to TRBD2. Germline trimming cut 4 bases from V and 5 bases from J; bases unmatched to any gene: 13. The CDR3 runs to 16 residues. Germline CDR1 DFQATT, CDR2 SNEGSKA (reference sequence). CDR3 residues: CSATREAGGAVDTQYF. In DNA form, the CDR3 reads TGCAGTGCTACCAGGGAAGCGGGGGGAGCCGTAGATACGCAGTATTTT.

This chain connects TRBV7-9 to TRBJ1-1, with 7 bases aligning to TRBD1. CDR3 length: 14 amino acids. Per germline, CDR1 SEHNR and CDR2 FQNEAQ (reference sequence). The V segment lost 3 bases and the J segment 8 bases; nucleotides outside the gene matches: 9. The CDR3 DNA reads TGTGCCAGCAGCTTCACCGGGACAGTGATAGAAGCTTTCTTT. Its protein product is CASSFTGTVIEAFF.

J is TRBJ2-7 and V is TRBV5-1, with 10 bases fitting TRBD2. The CDR3 has 15 residues. Looked up from germline, CDR1 is SGHRS and CDR2 is YFSETQ. Trimming cost V 4 bases and J 4 bases; bases outside gene matches: 8. The CDR3 sequence is CASSRSSGSEYEQYF. In DNA, the CDR3 is TGCGCCAGCAGCCGATCTAGCGGGAGTGAGTACGAGCAGTACTTC.

CDR3 protein: CASSQETGTRAGELFF. CDR3 in DNA: TGCGCCAGCAGCCAAGAGACGGGGACTAGAGCCGGGGAGCTGTTTTTT. The chain carries TRBV4-1 and TRBJ2-2, with TRBD2 matching over 8 bases. Germline V gives CDR1 MGHRA, CDR2 YSYEKL. The CDR3 spans 16 residues. V lost 0 bases, J lost 6 bases, and 6 bases stayed unmatched.

The V and J genes are TRBV27 and TRBJ2-7; no firm D call. Trimming cost V 6 bases and J 4 bases, with 16 bases left between them. The CDR3 has 14 amino acids. From germline, CDR1 is MNHEY and CDR2 SMNVEV (reference sequence). The CDR3 loop is CASSPFLTQYEQYF. The DNA for the CDR3 is TGTGCCAGCAGCCCCTTTTTGACCCAATACGAGCAGTACTTC.

This clonotype was seen a single time. The chain employs TRBV15 and TRBJ2-5, with D unresolved. Germline V CDR1 and CDR2: LNHNV, YYDKDF (reference sequence). This CDR3 region has 13 residues. Trimming removed 3 bases at V and 6 bases at J, with 11 bases between. The CDR3 here is CATSRGQIKTQYF. The DNA for the CDR3 is TGTGCCACCAGCAGGGGCCAGATAAAGACCCAGTACTTC. The variable domain in full, completed from reference TRBV15 and TRBJ2-5, reads DAMVIQNPRYQVTQFGKPVTLSCSQTLNHNVMYWYQQKSSQAPKLLFHYYDKDFNNEADTPDNFQSRRPNTSFCFLDIRSPGLGDTAMYLCATSRGQIKTQYFGPGTRLLVL.

The chain links TRBV11-2 to TRBJ2-3; D unclear. Trimming stripped 1 base from V and 6 bases from J, with 11 bases between. The CDR3 covers 14 residues. Germline V CDR1 and CDR2: SGHAT, FQNNGV. The CDR3 loop is CASSLGLMADTQYF. The CDR3 nucleotides read TGTGCCAGCAGCTTAGGGCTAATGGCGGATACGCAGTATTTT.

Concerning this clonotype: A junction boundary mismatches the germline segment, possibly from a read error. The rearrangement uses TRBV7-9 and TRBJ2-7; D possibly corresponds to TRBD1 (6 bases). The CDR3 spans 15 residues. CDR1 is SEHNR, CDR2 FQNEAQ, per germline (reference sequence). The CDR3 is CTSSSPGQSPYEQYF. In DNA, the CDR3 is TGTACCAGCAGCTCACCGGGACAATCTCCCTACGAGCAGTACTTC.

The chain has TRBV18 and TRBJ2-7; 9 bases line up with TRBD1. Per the germline V gene, CDR1 is KGHSH and CDR2 is LQKENI. Trimming at V came to 6 bases and at J to 4 bases, leaving 7 bases not matched to a gene. The CDR3 consists of 14 residues. The CDR3 region is CASSGTGNGYEQYF. CDR3 in DNA: TGTGCCAGCTCTGGGACAGGGAACGGGTACGAGCAGTACTTC.

This clonotype has just one count. The chain combines TRBV30 with TRBJ2-4, with D possibly TRBD1 on 5 matching bases. Germline V gene data show CDR1 as GTSNPN and CDR2 as SVGIG (reference sequence). The CDR3 covers 14 residues. Trimming pared 0 bases from V and 3 bases from J, leaving 9 bases between. The CDR3 loop is CAWSVLQGKNIQYF. The CDR3 bases are TGTGCCTGGAGTGTATTGCAGGGCAAAAACATTCAGTACTTC. Variable domain in full (rest from reference TRBV30 and TRBJ2-4): SQTIHQWPATLVQPVGSPLSLECTVEGTSNPNLYWYRQAAGRGLQLLFYSVGIGQISSEVPQNLSASRPQDRQFILSSKKLLLSDSGFYLCAWSVLQGKNIQYFGAGTRLSVL.

The CDR3 loop is CASRRLAGGDTQYF. The CDR3 DNA reads TGTGCCAGCAGGCGACTAGCGGGGGGAGATACGCAGTATTTT. This sequence joins TRBV7-9 and TRBJ2-3; TRBD2 agrees at 13 bases. This CDR3 comprises 14 residues. V trimming: 6 bases; J trimming: 5 bases; junction bases outside the gene matches: 2. In germline, CDR1 is SEHNR, CDR2 FQNEAQ (reference sequence). Drawing the rest from reference TRBV7-9 and TRBJ2-3, the complete variable domain is DTGVSQNPRHKITKRGQNVTFRCDPISEHNRLYWYRQTLGQGPEFLTYFQNEAQLEKSRLLSDRFSAERPKGSFSTLEIQRTEQGDSAMYLCASRRLAGGDTQYFGPGTRLTVL.

The rearrangement joins TRBV5-4 to TRBJ2-5, with 7 bases aligning to TRBD1. Trimming cost V 4 bases and J 4 bases; bases outside gene matches: 4. The CDR3 sequence is 13 residues long. Looked up from germline, CDR1 is SGHNT and CDR2 is YYREEE (reference sequence). As DNA, the CDR3 is TGTGCCAGCAGCCGAGAGGGGGCAGAGACCCAGTACTTC. This gives the protein CASSREGAETQYF.

The rearrangement links TRBV12-3 or TRBV12-4 to TRBJ2-7; D could derive from TRBD1 or TRBD2 (5 bases each). This CDR3 is 14 amino acids long. V lost 0 bases and J lost 2, with 8 bases in between. CDR3 protein: CASSLAGDPYEQYF. The CDR3 DNA follows: TGTGCCAGCAGTTTAGCGGGGGATCCCTACGAGCAGTACTTC.

V gene TRBV3-1 combines with J gene TRBJ1-2; D is unresolved. V lost 3 bases and J 8 bases, leaving 7 bases between the germline ends. This CDR3 contains 11 residues. Germline values: CDR1 LGHDT, CDR2 YNNKEL (reference sequence). The CDR3 spells CASSHGVGYTF. The CDR3 nucleotides read TGTGCCAGCAGCCACGGGGTCGGCTACACCTTC.

This chain connects TRBV20-1 to TRBJ2-2, with 11 bases aligning to TRBD2. The J segment lost 4 bases and the V segment lost 5 bases, leaving 3 bases of the junction unmatched. Germline V gene sequence: CDR1 DFQATT, CDR2 SNEGSKA (reference sequence). The CDR3 spans 14 residues. The CDR3 sequence: CSALGTSGTGELFF. The CDR3 DNA sequence: TGCAGTGCTCTTGGGACTAGCGGCACCGGGGAGCTGTTTTTT.

This chain uses TRBV6-1 with TRBJ2-5; TRBD2 aligns across 9 bases. This CDR3 is built from 13 residues. V dropped 8 bases and J dropped 5; count of bases not matched to a gene: 6. Per the germline V gene, CDR1 is MNHNS and CDR2 is SASEGT. The CDR3 protein is CASLKRGVETQYF. CDR3 nucleotide sequence: TGTGCCAGCTTAAAGCGGGGGGTCGAGACCCAGTACTTC.

V usage is TRBV30 and J usage is TRBJ2-4; 8 bases match TRBD1. Losses at the gene ends were 7 bases for V and 6 bases for J; bases not matched to a gene: 5. CDR1 GTSNPN and CDR2 SVGIG come from the germline V gene (reference sequence). CDR3 length equals 12 residues. The CDR3 spells CALETGVNIQYF. CDR3 DNA: TGTGCCTTGGAGACAGGGGTAAACATTCAGTACTTC.

V gene TRBV4-1 combines with J gene TRBJ1-2; D call uncertain. The CDR3 is 16 residues long. Germline-derived CDR1 and CDR2 are MGHRA and YSYEKL. V was shortened by 3 bases and J by 3 bases, with 17 bases between the two germline ends. The CDR3 region has the DNA TGCGCCAGCAGCCATGGGAAGAGTGGGGAGCACTATGGCTACACCTTC. Translating gives CASSHGKSGEHYGYTF.